One and the same sample provided the 7 T cell receptor beta chains below, sequenced in a study of T cell responses to AZD1222 COVID-19 vaccine. The assay was immunoSEQ multiplex PCR, and TCRdb's table has in-frame clones only and misses some. The table records around 180,000 clones, around 90% of them present only once. The sample in question was peripheral blood, obtained on day 0 of AZD1222 vaccination. The origin of the receptors is an adult in good health.

This clone was counted once. The junction departs from the called germline gene at one end, perhaps through a read error. The V and J genes are TRBV7-3 and TRBJ2-3, with TRBD2 as a possible D gene (6 bases). The CDR3 contains 14 residues. Per germline, CDR1 SGHTA and CDR2 FQGTGA. The CDR3 spells CAGSWNGREDTQYF. For the CDR3, the DNA is TGTGCCGGCAGCTGGAACGGGAGAGAGGATACGCAGTATTTT.

J is TRBJ1-2 and V is TRBV7-7; 10 nucleotides agree with TRBD1. The CDR3 covers 14 residues. The trim removed 11 bases at V and 4 bases at J, leaving 10 bases unmatched. CDR1 and CDR2 (germline): SSHAT, FNYEAQ (reference sequence). CDR3 sequence reads: CAREGQGITYGYTF. The CDR3 bases are TGTGCCCGCGAGGGACAGGGGATTACCTATGGCTACACCTTC.

The chain links TRBV7-2 to TRBJ1-6, with a tentative D call TRBD1 (6 bases). Looked up from germline, CDR1 is SGHTA and CDR2 is FQGNSA. The CDR3 is 15 residues long. Trimming took 4 bases from V and 6 from J, leaving 13 bases between them. The CDR3 reads CASSSNRVTNSPLHF. The CDR3 DNA reads TGTGCCAGCAGCTCAAACAGGGTTACTAATTCACCCCTCCACTTT.

V gene TRBV6-6 combines with J gene TRBJ1-6; TRBD1 agrees at 7 bases. The trim removed 5 bases at V and 5 bases at J, leaving 12 bases unmatched. CDR3 length: 17 amino acids. CDR1 is MNHNY and CDR2 is SVGAGI in the germline V gene (reference sequence). The CDR3 reads CASSRRKWDRDNSPLHF. The CDR3 DNA follows: TGTGCCAGCAGTCGCCGCAAATGGGACAGAGATAATTCACCCCTCCACTTT.

J is TRBJ2-1 and V is TRBV5-6; 9 nucleotides line up with TRBD2. The CDR3 has 14 residues. Germline V gene lookup returns CDR1 SGHDT and CDR2 YYEEEE. The V and J ends lost 7 bases and 6 bases, in that order; junction bases with no gene match: 8. The CDR3 sequence is CASAAGTSRNEQFF. The CDR3 coding sequence is TGTGCCAGCGCCGCCGGGACTAGCCGCAATGAGCAGTTCTTC. The full variable domain, with the rest looked up from reference TRBV5-6 and TRBJ2-1, is DAGVTQSPTHLIKTRGQQVTLRCSPKSGHDTVSWYQQALGQGPQFIFQYYEEEERQRGNFPDRFSGHQFPNYSSELNVNALLLGDSALYLCASAAGTSRNEQFFGPGTRLTVL.

The gene calls are TRBV4-2 and TRBJ1-3; D might be TRBD1 (6 bases). The CDR3 runs 13 residues. The germline gives CDR1 LGHNA, CDR2 YNFKEQ. V gave up 7 bases and J gave up 10 bases, with 17 bases separating them. In DNA form, the CDR3 reads TGTGCCAGCAACCAGGGGCAGGGTGGTACCATATATTTT. It is translated as CASNQGQGGTIYF.

The J gene is TRBJ1-4, the V gene TRBV18; D unclear. The CDR3 is 14 amino acids. From germline, CDR1 is KGHSH and CDR2 LQKENI. V lost 1 base and J lost 5, with 8 bases in between. For the CDR3, the DNA is TGTGCCAGCTCACCACAAGGCTTAAATGAAAAACTGTTTTTT. Its translation is CASSPQGLNEKLFF.